This is a list of T cell receptor beta chains from one sample in a study of T cells in Graves' hyperthyroidism and ophthalmopathy. TCRdb used MiXCR to reprocess the multiplex PCR reads, holding one entry per CDR3 protein. In the table there are around 690,000 distinct CDR3 sequences, roughly 17% of which are singletons. Specimen: blood. Every receptor here comes from a man between 45 and 60 years old with Graves' hyperthyroidism. CDR3s leave out the opening cysteine and the closing phenylalanine or tryptophan.

j_call: TRBJ1-2; v_call: TRBV20-1; cdr3_length: 10; cdr3_aa: SARDWEDGYT
j_call: TRBJ2-5; v_call: TRBV7-6; cdr3_length: 13; cdr3_aa: ASSSSRDPQETQY
j_call: TRBJ1-2; v_call: TRBV28; cdr3_length: 10; cdr3_aa: ASTQYGIGYT
j_call: TRBJ1-6; v_call: TRBV2; cdr3_length: 13; cdr3_aa: ASSEDGGYNSPLH
j_call: TRBJ1-1; v_call: TRBV28; cdr3_length: 9; cdr3_aa: ASSPETEAF
j_call: TRBJ2-1; v_call: TRBV10-3; cdr3_length: 15; cdr3_aa: AISDEVLGGSYNEQF
j_call: TRBJ1-5; v_call: TRBV29-1; cdr3_length: 12; cdr3_aa: SVASGTGFQPQH
j_call: TRBJ2-2; v_call: TRBV13; cdr3_length: 14; cdr3_aa: ASSLGGFSSTGELF
j_call: TRBJ2-7; v_call: TRBV16; cdr3_length: 14; cdr3_aa: ASSPGGSSGKYEQY
j_call: TRBJ2-5; v_call: TRBV7-2; cdr3_length: 12; cdr3_aa: ASSLARGGETQY
j_call: TRBJ2-1; v_call: TRBV5-5; cdr3_length: 13; cdr3_aa: ARSSLAGLGNEQF
j_call: TRBJ2-2; v_call: TRBV19; cdr3_length: 17; cdr3_aa: ASSIAPGLAGDRTGELF
j_call: TRBJ2-7; v_call: TRBV19; cdr3_length: 11; cdr3_aa: ASSIYSGYEQY
j_call: TRBJ1-5; v_call: TRBV27; cdr3_length: 13; cdr3_aa: ASSLNGGSNQPQH
j_call: TRBJ2-1; v_call: TRBV12-3/TRBV12-4; cdr3_length: 12; cdr3_aa: ASSMREADNEQF
j_call: TRBJ2-3; v_call: TRBV2; cdr3_length: 12; cdr3_aa: ASSTGTSDYTQY
j_call: TRBJ1-2; v_call: TRBV29-1; cdr3_length: 12; cdr3_aa: SVEEQLANYGYT
j_call: TRBJ2-3; v_call: TRBV7-2; cdr3_length: 13; cdr3_aa: ASSLEFRGWETQY
j_call: TRBJ2-2; v_call: TRBV28; cdr3_length: 14; cdr3_aa: ASRGRSFVTTGELF
j_call: TRBJ2-7; v_call: TRBV19; cdr3_length: 12; cdr3_aa: ASSISGRAYEQY
j_call: TRBJ2-2; v_call: TRBV18; cdr3_length: 16; cdr3_aa: ASSPNPGQGTNTGELF
j_call: TRBJ1-2; v_call: TRBV11-2; cdr3_length: 13; cdr3_aa: ASSLDSGQNYGYT
j_call: TRBJ2-1; v_call: TRBV18; cdr3_length: 12; cdr3_aa: ASTPTGYYNEQF
j_call: TRBJ2-7; v_call: TRBV4-3; cdr3_length: 12; cdr3_aa: ASSLRQGPHEQY
j_call: TRBJ2-6; v_call: TRBV7-8; cdr3_length: 16; cdr3_aa: ASSSSPLGSSGANVLT
j_call: TRBJ2-7; v_call: TRBV2; cdr3_length: 12; cdr3_aa: ASTRLAGEDEQY
j_call: TRBJ2-6; v_call: TRBV11-2; cdr3_length: 17; cdr3_aa: ASSLGHGRGRAGANVLT
j_call: TRBJ2-7; v_call: TRBV6-2/TRBV6-3; cdr3_length: 13; cdr3_aa: ASSSQREVHYEQY
j_call: TRBJ1-5; v_call: TRBV2; cdr3_length: 13; cdr3_aa: ASREMGDSNQPQH
j_call: TRBJ2-3; v_call: TRBV24-1; cdr3_length: 15; cdr3_aa: ATSDVSTAQRADTQY
j_call: TRBJ1-2; v_call: TRBV28; cdr3_length: 12; cdr3_aa: AVQQDRGGYGYT
j_call: TRBJ1-1; v_call: TRBV9; cdr3_length: 12; cdr3_aa: ASSDTGTGSEAF
j_call: TRBJ2-1; v_call: TRBV6-1; cdr3_length: 15; cdr3_aa: ASSQEPGLADYNEQF
j_call: TRBJ2-7; v_call: TRBV5-6; cdr3_length: 11; cdr3_aa: ASSLNSRYEQY
j_call: TRBJ2-7; v_call: TRBV6-2/TRBV6-3; cdr3_length: 11; cdr3_aa: ASSYLQIYEQY
j_call: TRBJ1-6; v_call: TRBV7-2; cdr3_length: 13; cdr3_aa: ASSPGTGPNSPLH
j_call: TRBJ1-1; v_call: TRBV30; cdr3_length: 11; cdr3_aa: AWSVQGFTEAF
j_call: TRBJ1-2; v_call: TRBV18; cdr3_length: 14; cdr3_aa: ASSPPGRNTNYGYT
j_call: TRBJ1-4; v_call: TRBV20-1; cdr3_length: 13; cdr3_aa: SARSRDGKNEKLF
j_call: TRBJ1-1; v_call: TRBV12-3/TRBV12-4; cdr3_length: 13; cdr3_aa: ASSPRWRKKAEAF
j_call: TRBJ1-2; v_call: TRBV30; cdr3_length: 9; cdr3_aa: AWKASHGYT
j_call: TRBJ1-6; v_call: TRBV27; cdr3_length: 12; cdr3_aa: ASSFDRSNSPLH
j_call: TRBJ1-6; v_call: TRBV19; cdr3_length: 14; cdr3_aa: ASSTLGTAPNSPLH
j_call: TRBJ2-3; v_call: TRBV5-5; cdr3_length: 15; cdr3_aa: ASSLQQIAGLTDTQY
j_call: TRBJ2-1; v_call: TRBV6-2/TRBV6-3; cdr3_length: 19; cdr3_aa: ASSYSPGTSGRGLAYNEQF
j_call: TRBJ2-2; v_call: TRBV20-1; cdr3_length: 13; cdr3_aa: SVLSRGDYTGELF
j_call: TRBJ2-7; v_call: TRBV28; cdr3_length: 13; cdr3_aa: ASSTRTGSNYEQY
j_call: TRBJ1-1; v_call: TRBV6-2/TRBV6-3; cdr3_length: 13; cdr3_aa: ASSYSTGPNTEAF
j_call: TRBJ2-1; v_call: TRBV3-2; cdr3_length: 17; cdr3_aa: ASSQDHLPSWTSEDEQF
j_call: TRBJ1-2; v_call: TRBV5-4; cdr3_length: 12; cdr3_aa: ASRPDRTNYGYT
j_call: TRBJ2-7; v_call: TRBV12-3/TRBV12-4; cdr3_length: 12; cdr3_aa: ASSPGQGIYEQY
j_call: TRBJ2-1; v_call: TRBV20-1; cdr3_length: 14; cdr3_aa: SARDLEGVAYNEQF
j_call: TRBJ2-2; v_call: TRBV9; cdr3_length: 12; cdr3_aa: ASSVDGNTGELF
j_call: TRBJ1-2; v_call: TRBV7-2; cdr3_length: 12; cdr3_aa: ASSFARDSYGYT
j_call: TRBJ1-2; v_call: TRBV7-8; cdr3_length: 13; cdr3_aa: ASSLAPGQNYGYT
j_call: TRBJ1-5; v_call: TRBV28; cdr3_length: 15; cdr3_aa: ASRSGGTVRSNQPQH
j_call: TRBJ1-2; v_call: TRBV19; cdr3_length: 14; cdr3_aa: ASSIAWTGWDYGYT
j_call: TRBJ2-3; v_call: TRBV30; cdr3_length: 13; cdr3_aa: AWSPRTGVTDTQY
j_call: TRBJ1-1; v_call: TRBV11-2; cdr3_length: 13; cdr3_aa: ASSLGDRGPTEAF
j_call: TRBJ2-7; v_call: TRBV14; cdr3_length: 13; cdr3_aa: ASSQESGAAYEQY